Listed below are T cell receptor beta chains from one sample, sequenced in a study of control samples from healthy donors and cancer patients. Profiling relied on immunoSEQ multiplex PCR, and the TCRdb table lists in-frame clones only, not all of them. The sample yields 40,000 to 50,000 clones, about 94% seen once. Sequencing was performed on PBMCs. The receptors come from a woman aged 50 to 60 with head and neck cancer. Each CDR3 is given with its conserved first and last residue. The order of the fields is V gene, D gene, clone size, J gene, CDR3 DNA, CDR3 protein. D genes are given only for firm matches. Clone size appears in some rows only: once, few, many, or a class for an expanded clone.

V: TRBV12-3/TRBV12-4; D: .; size: .; J: TRBJ1-4; DNA: TGTGCCAGCAGTAACAGTTATAATGAAAAACTGTTTTTT; CDR3: CASSNSYNEKLFF
V: TRBV3-1/TRBV3-2; D: .; size: .; J: TRBJ2-1; DNA: TGTGCCAGCAGCCATAGAAATGAGCAGTTCTTC; CDR3: CASSHRNEQFF
V: TRBV29-1; D: TRBD1; size: .; J: TRBJ2-3; DNA: TGCAGCGTCGTCGGGACAGCTAGCACAGATACGCAGTATTTT; CDR3: CSVVGTASTDTQYF
V: TRBV28; D: TRBD1; size: .; J: TRBJ2-2; DNA: TGTGCCAGCAGCTCGGACAGGGGGCTCGGCACCGGGGAGCTGTTTTTT; CDR3: CASSSDRGLGTGELFF
V: TRBV7-2; D: .; size: .; J: TRBJ2-1; DNA: TGTGCCAGCAGCGCCGGTTCGTCCTACAATGAGCAGTTCTTC; CDR3: CASSAGSSYNEQFF
V: TRBV19; D: .; size: .; J: TRBJ1-1; DNA: TGTGCCAGTAGGTGGTCAGGGACGAACACTGAAGCTTTCTTT; CDR3: CASRWSGTNTEAFF
V: TRBV6-6; D: TRBD2; size: .; J: TRBJ2-7; DNA: TGTGCCAGCAGTCGACTAGCGGGGGACAGCTCCTACGAGCAGTACTTC; CDR3: CASSRLAGDSSYEQYF
V: TRBV28; D: TRBD1; size: .; J: TRBJ1-1; DNA: TGTGCCAGCAGCCCCGGGACAGTCCTCACTGAAGCTTTCTTT; CDR3: CASSPGTVLTEAFF
V: TRBV9; D: .; size: few; J: TRBJ2-5; DNA: TGTGCCAGCAGCGTAGAAGGAGGGAACCAAGAGACCCAGTACTTC; CDR3: CASSVEGGNQETQYF
V: TRBV28; D: .; size: .; J: TRBJ1-5; DNA: TGTGCCAGCAGATCGCCGTATAGCAATCAGCCCCAGCATTTT; CDR3: CASRSPYSNQPQHF
V: TRBV7-2; D: .; size: .; J: TRBJ1-1; DNA: TGTGCCAGCAGCTTAATGGCAGGGGTGAACACTGAAGCTTTCTTT; CDR3: CASSLMAGVNTEAFF
V: TRBV19; D: .; size: once; J: TRBJ2-7; DNA: TGTGCCAGTAGTGCAGGGTTCTCCTACGAGCAGTACTTC; CDR3: CASSAGFSYEQYF